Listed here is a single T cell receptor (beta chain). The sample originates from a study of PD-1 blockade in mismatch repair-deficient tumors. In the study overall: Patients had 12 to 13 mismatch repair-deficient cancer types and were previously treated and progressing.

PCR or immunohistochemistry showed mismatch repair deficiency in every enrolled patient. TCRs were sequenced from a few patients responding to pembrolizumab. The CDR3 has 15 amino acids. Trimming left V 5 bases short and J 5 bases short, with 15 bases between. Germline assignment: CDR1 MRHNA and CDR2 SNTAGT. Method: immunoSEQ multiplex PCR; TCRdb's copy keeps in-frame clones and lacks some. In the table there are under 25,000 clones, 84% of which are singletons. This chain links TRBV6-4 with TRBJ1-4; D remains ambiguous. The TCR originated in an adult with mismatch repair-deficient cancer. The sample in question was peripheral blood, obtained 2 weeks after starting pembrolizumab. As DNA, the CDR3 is TGTGCCAGCAGTCTCAACGGCGGGCCCAATGAAAAACTGTTTTTT. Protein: CASSLNGGPNEKLFF.